Here is one TCR beta chain with its context. This specimen belongs to a study of CD8+ T cells in alopecia areata. The investigators collected lesional scalp punch biopsies and peripheral blood from alopecia areata patients. Germline V gene lookup returns CDR1 SGHRS and CDR2 YFSETQ. The V segment lost 2 bases and the J segment 3 bases; nucleotides outside the gene matches: 8. The CDR3 consists of 15 residues. Extracted RNA was reverse transcribed into cDNA, the sequencing template. Generated by immunoSEQ multiplex PCR, the TCRdb table keeps only in-frame clones and is missing some. The sample has around 80,000 clones, just over 50% seen once.

V usage is TRBV5-1 and J usage is TRBJ2-7, with 7 bases identical to TRBD2. The sequenced sample consisted of NKG2D-high CD8+ T cells sorted from blood. This clonotype originated in a human donor with alopecia areata. In nucleotides, the CDR3 is TGCGCCAGCAGCTTCGGTTTGGGAGGGAACTACGAGCAGTACTTC. Protein sequence: CASSFGLGGNYEQYF.